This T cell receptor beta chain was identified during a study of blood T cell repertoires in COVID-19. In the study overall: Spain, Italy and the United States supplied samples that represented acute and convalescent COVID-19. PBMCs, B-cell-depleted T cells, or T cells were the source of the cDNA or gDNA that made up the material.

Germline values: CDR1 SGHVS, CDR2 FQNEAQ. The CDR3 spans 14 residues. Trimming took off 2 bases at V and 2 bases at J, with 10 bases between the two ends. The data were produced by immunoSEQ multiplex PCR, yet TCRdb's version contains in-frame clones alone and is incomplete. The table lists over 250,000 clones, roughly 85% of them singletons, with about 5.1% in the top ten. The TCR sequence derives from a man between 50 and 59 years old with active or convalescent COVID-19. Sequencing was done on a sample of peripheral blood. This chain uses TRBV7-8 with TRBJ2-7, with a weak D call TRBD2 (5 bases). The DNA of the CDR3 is TGTGCCAGCAGCTTATTGAGGGATCCCTACGAGCAGTACTTC. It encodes CASSLLRDPYEQYF.